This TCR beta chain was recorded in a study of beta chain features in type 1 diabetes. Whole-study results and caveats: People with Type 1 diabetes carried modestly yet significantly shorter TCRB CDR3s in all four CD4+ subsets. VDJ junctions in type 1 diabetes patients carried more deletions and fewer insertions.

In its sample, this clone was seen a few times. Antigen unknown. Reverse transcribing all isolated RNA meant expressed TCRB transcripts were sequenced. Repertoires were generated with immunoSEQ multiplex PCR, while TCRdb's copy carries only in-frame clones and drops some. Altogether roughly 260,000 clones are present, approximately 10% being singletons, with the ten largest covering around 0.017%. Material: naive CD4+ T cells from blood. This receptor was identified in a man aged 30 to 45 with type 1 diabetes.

CDR3 sequence: CASSVGDTRYNEQFF. The CDR3, as DNA: TGTGCCAGCAGCGTAGGTGACACCCGCTACAATGAGCAGTTCTTC. The chain couples TRBV9 to TRBJ2-1; no firm D call. This CDR3 is 15 amino acids long. Deletions cut 0 bases from V and 3 bases from J, with 10 bases between. Germline V gene data show CDR1 as SGDLS and CDR2 as YYNGEE.